Presented here are 26 T cell receptor beta chains from one specimen sequenced in a study of T cells in tuberculosis. Time point defined: new active TB diagnosis, blood taken before or within 7 days of starting treatment. Produced via immunoSEQ multiplex PCR; TCRdb's table is partial and in-frame only. The profile shows about 37,000 clones, 91% of them singletons. The material sequenced was PBMCs, taken at tuberculosis diagnosis. The receptors were sampled from an adult with tuberculosis.

The J gene is TRBJ2-7, the V gene TRBV2; D gene unclear. CDR1 and CDR2 (germline): SNHLY, FYNNEI. Trimming removed 0 bases at V and 3 bases at J, with 18 bases between. The CDR3 spans 17 residues. For the CDR3, the DNA is TGTGCCAGCAGTGAAGCGCTCCGTATCTCAAGGGACTACGAGCAGTACGTC. As protein: CASSEALRISRDYEQYV.

The rearrangement joins TRBV5-1 to TRBJ2-1, with TRBD2 as a possible D gene (6 bases). Trimming removed 0 bases at V and 2 bases at J, with 12 bases between. This CDR3 comprises 16 residues. Germline assignment: CDR1 SGHRS and CDR2 YFSETQ. CDR3 nucleotides: TGCGCCAGCAGCTTGGGGCGGGGCCTCACCTACAATGAGCAGTTCTTC. Residues: CASSLGRGLTYNEQFF.

This CDR3 is CASRGAGVSYEQYV. The CDR3 region has the DNA TGTGCCAGCAGGGGGGCAGGGGTCTCCTACGAGCAGTACGTC. V usage is TRBV28 and J usage is TRBJ2-7, with D tentatively TRBD1 (6 bases). The CDR3 has 14 amino acids. Germline loops: CDR1 MDHEN, CDR2 SYDVKM. Trimming cost V 6 bases and J 0 bases, with 12 bases left between them.

The rearrangement links TRBV30 to TRBJ1-1; D not resolved. CDR3 length: 10 amino acids. V lost 2 bases and J lost 4, with 2 bases in between. Germline CDR1 is GTSNPN and CDR2 is SVGIG (reference sequence). This CDR3 is CAWSLTEAFF. In DNA form, the CDR3 reads TGTGCCTGGAGTCTCACTGAAGCTTTCTTT.

The chain employs TRBV28 and TRBJ2-1; 9 bases match TRBD1. Germline CDR1 and CDR2: MDHEN and SYDVKM. V trimming: 4 bases; J trimming: 4 bases; junction bases outside the gene matches: 5. CDR3 length: 15 amino acids. As DNA, the CDR3 is TGTGCCAGCAGTTCACAGGGGGCGCGGTACAATGAGCAGTTCTTC. This sequence encodes CASSSQGARYNEQFF.

This rearrangement joins TRBV14 to TRBJ2-7; 7 bases match TRBD1. The CDR3 has 15 residues. Germline loops: CDR1 SGHDN, CDR2 FVKESK. Trimming removed 5 bases from V and 0 bases from J; junction bases left unmatched: 7. The DNA for the CDR3 is TGTGCCAGCAGCTCACTCAGGGGGACCTCCTACGAGCAGTACTTC. It is translated as CASSSLRGTSYEQYF.

The rearrangement joins TRBV28 to TRBJ2-3, with 7 nucleotides matching TRBD2. Per germline, CDR1 MDHEN and CDR2 SYDVKM. J gave up 1 base and V 7 bases, and 8 bases lay outside the gene matches. This CDR3 is 15 amino acids long. The CDR3 region is CASTGGSLGTDTQYF. The CDR3 region has the DNA TGTGCCAGCACGGGGGGTTCTCTAGGCACAGATACGCAGTATTTT.

The V call is TRBV4-1, the J call TRBJ1-1; D possibly corresponds to TRBD1 (6 bases). CDR1 and CDR2 from the germline V gene are MGHRA and YSYEKL. V was pared by 4 bases and J by 6 bases, with 12 bases between. This CDR3 spans 13 amino acids. The CDR3, as DNA: TGCGCCAGCAGCCCACACAGGGATGCTGAAGCTTTCTTT. This sequence encodes CASSPHRDAEAFF.

The J gene is TRBJ1-1, the V gene TRBV6-6; 8 positions agree with TRBD1. Germline V gives CDR1 MNHNY, CDR2 SVGAGI (reference sequence). V lost 7 bases and J lost 1; bases outside the gene matches: 5. The CDR3 is 14 amino acids. CDR3 amino acids: CASKDDRGNTEAFF. The CDR3 DNA reads as TGTGCCAGCAAGGACGACAGGGGGAACACTGAAGCTTTCTTT.

The chain links TRBV12-5 to TRBJ2-7, with D perhaps TRBD1 (5 bases). Germline CDR1 is LGHNT and CDR2 is FRNRAP. The CDR3 runs to 14 residues. V lost 7 bases to trimming and J lost 4 bases, with 17 bases between them. The CDR3 spells CASEDSLEPYEQYV. The DNA of the CDR3 is TGTGCTAGTGAAGACAGTCTAGAGCCTTACGAGCAGTACGTC.

The chain joins TRBV7-2 to TRBJ2-1; 7 bases are a match to TRBD1. The CDR3 sequence is 12 residues long. J gave up 6 bases and V 6 bases, and 2 bases lay outside the gene matches. Looked up from germline, CDR1 is SGHTA and CDR2 is FQGNSA. CDR3 bases: TGTGCCAGCAGTCGACAGGGCAATGAGCAGTTCTTC. This sequence encodes CASSRQGNEQFF.

V and J are TRBV5-1 and TRBJ1-5; perhaps TRBD1 as D (6 bases). The V end lost 0 bases, the J end lost 5 bases, and 12 bases lay between the germline ends. The CDR3 consists of 15 residues. Per germline, CDR1 SGHRS and CDR2 YFSETQ. In DNA, the CDR3 is TGCGCCAGCAGCTTGGTACCAGGGGTCGATCAGCCCCAGCATTTT. Residues: CASSLVPGVDQPQHF.

The V and J genes are TRBV4-1 and TRBJ1-1, with D possibly matching TRBD1 (6 bases). The germline gives CDR1 MGHRA, CDR2 YSYEKL. The length of the CDR3 is 15 residues. V lost 7 bases, J lost 1 base, and 16 bases lay in between. In nucleotides, the CDR3 is TGCGCCAGCACACCGCCAGGGGTGGGGAACACTGAAGCTTTCTTT. As protein: CASTPPGVGNTEAFF.

The genes are TRBV5-8 and TRBJ1-5; possibly TRBD1 for D (5 bases). Trimming took 3 bases from V and 1 from J, leaving 11 bases between them. CDR1 and CDR2 (germline): SGHTS, YDEGEE. This CDR3 has 15 residues. CDR3 DNA sequence: TGTGCCAGCAGCTCGCACCCAGGGAGCAATCAGCCCCAGCATTTT. It is translated as CASSSHPGSNQPQHF.

The J gene is TRBJ2-1, the V gene TRBV6-5; 8 bases line up with TRBD2. The CDR3 spans 15 residues. Germline CDR1 is MNHEY and CDR2 is SVGAGI. Trimming at V came to 6 bases and at J to 5 bases, leaving 9 bases not matched to a gene. The CDR3 region is CASRPAGGLHNEQFF. In DNA form, the CDR3 reads TGTGCCAGCAGGCCGGCGGGGGGTCTTCACAATGAGCAGTTCTTC.

The chain uses TRBV20-1 and TRBJ1-2; D remains unclear. This CDR3 contains 11 residues. Germline CDR1 is DFQATT and CDR2 is SNEGSKA (reference sequence). V was cut by 4 bases and J by 6 bases, with 9 bases left in between. The CDR3 DNA is TGCAGTGCTACTAATAGAGATGGCTACACCTTC. It encodes CSATNRDGYTF.

V gene TRBV6-5 combines with J gene TRBJ1-3; D call uncertain. The ends were cut back, 5 bases at V and 0 bases at J, with 11 bases in the middle. Germline assignment: CDR1 MNHEY and CDR2 SVGAGI. The CDR3 runs to 15 residues. DNA for the CDR3: TGTGCCAGCAGTGCGTTGCCACCCTCTGGAAACACCATATATTTT. The encoded protein is CASSALPPSGNTIYF.

The V and J genes are TRBV6-1 and TRBJ1-6; no clear D. The germline CDR1 and CDR2 sequences are MNHNS and SASEGT. V lost 0 bases and J lost 8, with 11 bases in between. The CDR3 is made up of 15 amino acids. The CDR3 is CASSEASGLDSPLHF. The CDR3 region has the DNA TGTGCCAGCAGTGAAGCGAGTGGTTTGGATTCACCCCTCCACTTT.

The chain carries TRBV2 and TRBJ1-2; 8 bases fit TRBD1. Looked up from germline, CDR1 is SNHLY and CDR2 is FYNNEI. Trimming at V came to 7 bases and at J to 6 bases, leaving 4 bases not matched to a gene. The CDR3 has 12 amino acids. The CDR3 loop reads CASTETGDGYTF. The CDR3 bases are TGTGCCAGCACCGAGACAGGGGATGGCTACACCTTC.

This chain joins TRBV5-6 and TRBJ2-5; D perhaps matches TRBD1 (5 bases). The J call may be faulty, since TRBJ2-7 better matches the DNA end. CDR1 and CDR2 (germline): SGHDT, YYEEEE. The CDR3 is 14 amino acids. Written as DNA, the CDR3 is TGTGCCAGCAGCTGGGCAGGGCTTTACAACGAGCAGTACTTC. This gives the protein CASSWAGLYNEQYF.

The chain is built from TRBV6-1 and TRBJ2-2; D not certain. V was trimmed by 4 bases and J by 5 bases, leaving 14 bases between them. CDR1 is MNHNS, CDR2 SASEGT, per germline. The CDR3 sequence is 15 residues long. The chain's CDR3 is CASSVVGFLTGELFF. DNA of the CDR3: TGTGCCAGCAGTGTAGTCGGTTTCCTAACCGGGGAGCTGTTTTTT.

The chain combines TRBV6-5 with TRBJ2-3; 7 nucleotides match TRBD1. J gave up 1 base and V 5 bases, and 3 bases lay outside the gene matches. The CDR3 is 14 residues long. CDR1 MNHEY and CDR2 SVGAGI come from the germline V gene. The CDR3: CASSKGQRTDTQYF. Here the CDR3 DNA reads TGTGCCAGCAGTAAGGGACAGCGCACAGATACGCAGTATTTT.

The V gene is TRBV28, the J gene TRBJ2-4, with D perhaps matching TRBD2 (6 bases). The CDR3 spans 16 residues. Germline V gene sequence: CDR1 MDHEN, CDR2 SYDVKM. V lost 4 bases to trimming and J lost 0 bases, with 13 bases between them. The chain's CDR3 is CASSSWRALAKNIQYF. As DNA, the CDR3 is TGTGCCAGCAGTTCTTGGAGGGCTCTAGCCAAAAACATTCAGTACTTC.

The chain is built from TRBV15 and TRBJ2-7; perhaps TRBD1 as D (5 bases). Germline CDR1 is LNHNV and CDR2 is YYDKDF (reference sequence). CDR3 length: 19 residues. V lost 0 bases and J lost 2, with 23 bases in between. The CDR3 reads CATSRDLTRSWGPPYEQYV. The CDR3 DNA reads as TGTGCCACCAGCAGAGATCTGACCCGCAGTTGGGGCCCACCCTACGAGCAGTACGTC.

This chain uses TRBV28 with TRBJ2-1, with 12 bases identical to TRBD2. Germline lookup yields CDR1 MDHEN and CDR2 SYDVKM. V was clipped by 5 bases and J by 4 bases; unmatched bases: 6. The CDR3 has 16 residues. CDR3 region: CASSPSLAGGYNEQFF. The CDR3 DNA reads as TGTGCCAGCAGTCCTTCACTAGCGGGGGGTTACAATGAGCAGTTCTTC.

The genes are TRBV6-6 and TRBJ1-1; D is possibly TRBD1 (5 bases). The CDR3 has 15 residues. Germline assignment: CDR1 MNHNY and CDR2 SVGAGI (reference sequence). V was cut by 0 bases and J by 6 bases, with 14 bases left in between. The CDR3: CASSYSRRDQAEAFF. CDR3 sequence (DNA): TGTGCCAGCAGTTACTCGAGGCGGGACCAGGCTGAAGCTTTCTTT.